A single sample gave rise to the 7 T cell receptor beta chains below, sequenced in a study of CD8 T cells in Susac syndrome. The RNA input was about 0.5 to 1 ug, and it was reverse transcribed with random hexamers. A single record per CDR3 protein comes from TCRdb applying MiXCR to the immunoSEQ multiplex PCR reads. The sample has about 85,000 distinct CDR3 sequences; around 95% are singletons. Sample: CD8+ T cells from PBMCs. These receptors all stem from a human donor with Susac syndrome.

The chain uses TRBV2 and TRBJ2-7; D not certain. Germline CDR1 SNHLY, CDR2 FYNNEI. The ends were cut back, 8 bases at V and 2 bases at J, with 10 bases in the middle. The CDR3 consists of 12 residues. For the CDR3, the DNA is TGTGCCAGCGGTTCAGAGACCTACGAGCAGTACTTC. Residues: CASGSETYEQYF.

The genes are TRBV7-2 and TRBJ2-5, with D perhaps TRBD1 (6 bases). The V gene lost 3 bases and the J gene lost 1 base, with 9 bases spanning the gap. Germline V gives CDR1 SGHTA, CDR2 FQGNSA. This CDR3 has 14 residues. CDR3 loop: CASSFLTGQETQYF. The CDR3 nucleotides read TGTGCCAGCAGCTTCCTGACAGGCCAAGAGACCCAGTACTTC.

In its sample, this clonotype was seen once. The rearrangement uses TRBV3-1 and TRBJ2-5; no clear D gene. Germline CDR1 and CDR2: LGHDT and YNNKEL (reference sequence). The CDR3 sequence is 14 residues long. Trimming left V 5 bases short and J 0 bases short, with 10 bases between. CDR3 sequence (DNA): TGTGCCAGCAGCTCCAGATCGGACCAAGAGACCCAGTACTTC. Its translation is CASSSRSDQETQYF.

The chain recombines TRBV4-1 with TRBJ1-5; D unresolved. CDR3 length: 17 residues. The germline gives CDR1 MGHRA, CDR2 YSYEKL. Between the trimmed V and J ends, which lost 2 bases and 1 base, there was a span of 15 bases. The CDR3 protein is CASSQPTVGSSNQPQHF. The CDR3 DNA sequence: TGCGCCAGCAGCCAACCAACGGTGGGATCGAGCAATCAGCCCCAGCATTTT.

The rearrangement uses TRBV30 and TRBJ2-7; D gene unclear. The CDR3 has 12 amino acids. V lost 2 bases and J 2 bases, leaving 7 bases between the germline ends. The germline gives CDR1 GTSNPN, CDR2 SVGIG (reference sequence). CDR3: CAWSPQPYEQYF. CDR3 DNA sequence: TGTGCCTGGAGTCCCCAACCCTACGAGCAGTACTTC.

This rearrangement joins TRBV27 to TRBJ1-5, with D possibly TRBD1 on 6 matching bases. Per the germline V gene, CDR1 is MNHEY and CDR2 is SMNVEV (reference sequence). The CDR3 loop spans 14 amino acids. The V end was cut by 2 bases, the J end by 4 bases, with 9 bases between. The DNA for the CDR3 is TGTGCCAGCAGTTTACTGGACAGTAATCAGCCCCAGCATTTT. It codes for CASSLLDSNQPQHF.

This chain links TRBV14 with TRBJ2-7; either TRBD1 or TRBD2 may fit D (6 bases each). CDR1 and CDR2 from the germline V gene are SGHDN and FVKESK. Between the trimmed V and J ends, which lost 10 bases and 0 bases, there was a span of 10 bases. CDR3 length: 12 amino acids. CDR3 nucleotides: TGTGCCACCGGGGGCTCCTCCTACGAGCAGTACTTC. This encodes CATGGSSYEQYF.